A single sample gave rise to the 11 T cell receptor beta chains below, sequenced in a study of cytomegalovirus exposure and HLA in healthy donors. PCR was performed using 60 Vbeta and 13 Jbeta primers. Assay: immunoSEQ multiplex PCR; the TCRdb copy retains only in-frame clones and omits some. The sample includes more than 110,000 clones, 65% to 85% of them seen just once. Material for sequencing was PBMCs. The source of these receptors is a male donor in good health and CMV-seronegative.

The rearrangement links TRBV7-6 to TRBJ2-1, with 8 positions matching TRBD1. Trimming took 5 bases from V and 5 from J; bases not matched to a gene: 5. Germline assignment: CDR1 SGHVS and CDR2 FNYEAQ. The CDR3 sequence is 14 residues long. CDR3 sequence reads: CASSAGTGNNEQFF. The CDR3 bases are TGTGCCAGCAGCGCCGGGACAGGCAACAATGAGCAGTTCTTC.

For the CDR3, the DNA is TGTGCCAGCAGCTTGGAGGGGGCACGGAGCACAGATACGCAGTATTTT. Amino acid sequence: CASSLEGARSTDTQYF. The chain is built from TRBV7-6 and TRBJ2-3, with D possibly matching TRBD1 (7 bases). CDR3 length: 16 residues. Germline CDR1 and CDR2: SGHVS and FNYEAQ. Between the trimmed V and J ends, which lost 3 bases and 0 bases, there was a span of 13 bases.

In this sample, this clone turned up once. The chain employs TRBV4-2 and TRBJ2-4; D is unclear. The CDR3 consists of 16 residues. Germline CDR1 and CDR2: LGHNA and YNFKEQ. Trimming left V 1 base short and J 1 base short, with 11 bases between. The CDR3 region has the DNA TGTGCCAGCAGCCAAGGAAACGGAGTCGCCAAAAACATTCAGTACTTC. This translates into CASSQGNGVAKNIQYF.

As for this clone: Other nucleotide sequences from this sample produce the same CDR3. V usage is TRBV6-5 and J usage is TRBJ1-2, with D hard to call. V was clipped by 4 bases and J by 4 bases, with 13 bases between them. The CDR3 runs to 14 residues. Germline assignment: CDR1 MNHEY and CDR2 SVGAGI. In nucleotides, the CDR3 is TGTGCCAGCAGTTCCCACGGGTACCTCTATGGCTACACCTTC. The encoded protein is CASSSHGYLYGYTF.

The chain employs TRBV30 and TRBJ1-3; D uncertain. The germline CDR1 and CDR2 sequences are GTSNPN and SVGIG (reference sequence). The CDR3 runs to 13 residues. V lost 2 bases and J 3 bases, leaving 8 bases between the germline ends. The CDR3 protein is CAWSRGFGNTIYF. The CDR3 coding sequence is TGTGCCTGGAGTAGAGGGTTTGGAAACACCATATATTTT. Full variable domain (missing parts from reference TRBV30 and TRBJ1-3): SQTIHQWPATLVQPVGSPLSLECTVEGTSNPNLYWYRQAAGRGLQLLFYSVGIGQISSEVPQNLSASRPQDRQFILSSKKLLLSDSGFYLCAWSRGFGNTIYFGEGSWLTVV.

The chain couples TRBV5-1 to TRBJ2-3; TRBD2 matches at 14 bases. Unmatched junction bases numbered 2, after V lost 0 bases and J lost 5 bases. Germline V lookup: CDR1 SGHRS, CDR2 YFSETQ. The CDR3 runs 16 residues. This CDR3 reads CASSLDGTSGRDTQYF. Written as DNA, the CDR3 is TGCGCCAGCAGCTTGGATGGGACTAGCGGGAGAGATACGCAGTATTTT.

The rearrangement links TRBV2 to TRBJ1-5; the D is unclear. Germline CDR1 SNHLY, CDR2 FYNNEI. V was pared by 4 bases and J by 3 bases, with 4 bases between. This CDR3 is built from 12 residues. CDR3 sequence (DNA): TGTGCCAGCAGTGTTCTCAATCAGCCCCAGCATTTT. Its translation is CASSVLNQPQHF.

Here the CDR3 DNA reads TGTGCCAGCAGTTACTTAGCAGGGGGCACTGAAGCTTTCTTT. Translation gives CASSYLAGGTEAFF. The chain recombines TRBV6-5 with TRBJ1-1; 7 bases fit TRBD1. CDR1 and CDR2 from the germline V gene are MNHEY and SVGAGI. This CDR3 has 14 residues. V shed 1 base, J shed 4 bases, and the junction held 3 bases outside the gene matches.

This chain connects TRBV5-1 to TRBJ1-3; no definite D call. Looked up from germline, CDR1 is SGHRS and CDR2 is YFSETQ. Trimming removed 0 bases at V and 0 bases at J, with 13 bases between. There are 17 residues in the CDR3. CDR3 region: CASSLADGANSGNTIYF. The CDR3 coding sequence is TGCGCCAGCAGCTTGGCCGACGGAGCCAACTCTGGAAACACCATATATTTT. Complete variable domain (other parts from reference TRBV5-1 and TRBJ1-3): KAGVTQTPRYLIKTRGQQVTLSCSPISGHRSVSWYQQTPGQGLQFLFEYFSETQRNKGNFPGRFSGRQFSNSRSEMNVSTLELGDSALYLCASSLADGANSGNTIYFGEGSWLTVV.

CDR3 DNA sequence: TGCAGGGCAGGGGGGACTGAAGCTTTCTTT. Protein: CRAGGTEAFF. The chain carries TRBV20-1 and TRBJ1-1, with 7 bases aligning to TRBD1. Germline lookup yields CDR1 DFQATT and CDR2 SNEGSKA (reference sequence). The CDR3 runs to 10 residues.

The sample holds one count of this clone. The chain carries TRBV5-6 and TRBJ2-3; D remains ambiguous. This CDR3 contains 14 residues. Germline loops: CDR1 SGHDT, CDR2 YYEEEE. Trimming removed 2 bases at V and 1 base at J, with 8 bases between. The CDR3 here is CASSFASGTDTQYF. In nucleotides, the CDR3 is TGTGCCAGCAGCTTCGCGTCGGGCACAGATACGCAGTATTTT.